This T cell receptor beta chain was captured by sequencing in a study of blood T cell repertoires in COVID-19. Looking at the study overall: Samples came from the United States, Italy and Spain, spanning acute and convalescent COVID-19. PBMCs, B-cell-depleted T cells, or T cells were the source of the cDNA or gDNA that made up the material.

Per the original methods: Estimated nucleated cell counts came from reference gene primer amplification. Generated by immunoSEQ multiplex PCR, the TCRdb table keeps only in-frame clones and is missing some. The V and J calls and clone size were taken over from that table, and D and trimming were inferred from the DNA. Seen here are about 200,000 clones, 80% observed once, and the top ten hold 5.5% to 7%. The germline V gene has CDR1 MRHNA and CDR2 SNTAGT. V lost 3 bases to trimming and J lost 9 bases; unmatched junction nucleotides: 7. CDR3 length: 14 amino acids. Sequenced material: peripheral blood. The rearrangement uses TRBV6-4 and TRBJ2-1; TRBD2 matches 8 bases. This TCR derives from an older woman with acute or convalescent COVID-19. The CDR3 region is CASSESSGRAEQFF. CDR3 nucleotide sequence: TGTGCCAGCAGTGAGTCTAGCGGGCGTGCTGAGCAGTTCTTC.